This T cell receptor beta chain was sequenced in a study of read filtering for tumor transcriptome and immune sequencing. Study context: The cohort had over 16 men and over eleven women aged about 45 to 80, mean roughly 66 years.

Study-wide results and caveats: Correlation between methods rose after single-read clonotypes were removed. Compared with RNA-seq, IR-seq gave much higher clonotype depth and reliability.

This clonotype has a handful of counts. The antigen is not known. Molecular barcoded adaptors covering alpha/delta and beta/gamma chains were used on approximately 400 ng RNA. One entry per CDR3 protein results from TCRdb running MiXCR on the reads. The data contain more than 30,000 distinct CDR3 sequences, approximately 15% of them singletons. This CDR3 has 15 residues. V shed 0 bases and J shed 4 bases, with 13 bases lying between them. Germline values: CDR1 KGHSH, CDR2 LQKENI. The gene calls are TRBV18 and TRBJ2-7; a weak D match, TRBD2 (6 bases). The origin of this receptor is a donor aged 40 or over with multiple myeloma. The sample was a population of CD138-negative cells sorted from bone marrow. CDR3 residues: CASSPPGLAQYEQYF. In DNA form, the CDR3 reads TGTGCCAGCTCACCACCGGGGCTAGCGCAGTACGAGCAGTACTTC.